One and the same sample provided the 4 T cell receptor beta chains below, sequenced in a study of OX40 agonist ivuxolimab in advanced cancers. Libraries were prepared by immunoSEQ multiplex PCR; TCRdb keeps only in-frame clonotypes and omits some of them. The sample lists under 85,000 clones, around 85% occurring once. The material sequenced was CD4+ or CD8+ T cells sorted from blood, taken in a trial of the OX40 agonist ivuxolimab. The receptors stem from an adult with an advanced solid tumor such as melanoma, head and neck, liver or kidney cancer.

This chain links TRBV15 with TRBJ1-5, with D perhaps matching TRBD1 (5 bases). Germline V gene data show CDR1 as LNHNV and CDR2 as YYDKDF (reference sequence). This CDR3 is built from 15 residues. Deletions cut 4 bases from V and 2 bases from J, with 12 bases between. This CDR3 is CATSNEGLGNQPQHF. DNA for the CDR3: TGTGCCACCAGCAACGAGGGGCTGGGCAATCAGCCCCAGCATTTT. Supplemented by reference TRBV15 and TRBJ1-5, the full variable domain reads DAMVIQNPRYQVTQFGKPVTLSCSQTLNHNVMYWYQQKSSQAPKLLFHYYDKDFNNEADTPDNFQSRRPNTSFCFLDIRSPGLGDTAMYLCATSNEGLGNQPQHFGDGTRLSIL.

This clone was detected only a few times. The chain carries TRBV7-8 and TRBJ2-2; 11 bases are a match to TRBD2. The CDR3 sequence is 18 residues long. Germline assignment: CDR1 SGHVS and CDR2 FQNEAQ. With 5 bases clipped from V and 6 bases from J, the junction kept 14 bases outside the gene matches. DNA for the CDR3: TGTGCCAGCAGCCCCCGACGATTTAGCGGGGGGGCCTCCGGGGAGCTGTTTTTT. Amino acids: CASSPRRFSGGASGELFF.

This sequence joins TRBV5-1 and TRBJ1-1; a possible D gene is TRBD1 (6 bases). Germline assignment: CDR1 SGHRS and CDR2 YFSETQ. The CDR3 has 17 amino acids. V lost 4 bases, J lost 5 bases, and 24 bases lay in between. CDR3 protein: CASSPTGGQRTGTEAFF. CDR3 DNA sequence: TGCGCCAGCAGCCCCACCGGCGGACAGAGAACGGGGACTGAAGCTTTCTTT.

This chain connects TRBV11-3 to TRBJ2-7, with 13 nucleotides matching TRBD2. The CDR3 contains 15 residues. V lost 5 bases to trimming and J lost 7 bases; unmatched junction nucleotides: 8. Germline loops: CDR1 SGHNT, CDR2 YENEEA. This CDR3 is CASSVNPGLAGEQYF. CDR3 nucleotide sequence: TGTGCCAGCAGCGTAAATCCGGGACTAGCGGGAGAGCAGTACTTC.